The sequence of this T cell receptor beta chain was determined in a study of blood T cell repertoires in COVID-19. For the study at large: Collection of acute and convalescent COVID-19 samples took place in the United States, Italy and Spain. From T cells, B-cell-depleted T cells, or PBMCs came the material, which was cDNA or gDNA.

Germline-derived CDR1 and CDR2 are LNHDA and SQIVND (reference sequence). V lost 6 bases to trimming and J lost 7 bases, with 9 bases between them. This CDR3 has 12 residues. Under the authors' procedure: Reference gene primer amplification yielded estimated nucleated cell counts. Here immunoSEQ multiplex PCR was the method, and the copy in TCRdb shows in-frame clones only, minus some. The V and J calls and clone size are taken from that table; D and trimming were inferred from the DNA. The sample has approximately 190,000 clones, around 80% seen once; the top ten hold less than 7%. The sample was peripheral blood. The sequence was collected from a man aged 55 to 69 with acute or convalescent COVID-19. The chain carries TRBV19 and TRBJ1-4; D perhaps matches TRBD1 (6 bases). The CDR3 DNA is TGTGCCAGTAGGACAGGCGGTGAAAAACTGTTTTTT. Translating gives CASRTGGEKLFF. The full variable domain, with the rest looked up from reference TRBV19 and TRBJ1-4, is DGGITQSPKYLFRKEGQNVTLSCEQNLNHDAMYWYRQDPGQGLRLIYYSQIVNDFQKGDIAEGYSVSREKKESFPLTVTSAQKNPTAFYLCASRTGGEKLFFGSGTQLSVL.